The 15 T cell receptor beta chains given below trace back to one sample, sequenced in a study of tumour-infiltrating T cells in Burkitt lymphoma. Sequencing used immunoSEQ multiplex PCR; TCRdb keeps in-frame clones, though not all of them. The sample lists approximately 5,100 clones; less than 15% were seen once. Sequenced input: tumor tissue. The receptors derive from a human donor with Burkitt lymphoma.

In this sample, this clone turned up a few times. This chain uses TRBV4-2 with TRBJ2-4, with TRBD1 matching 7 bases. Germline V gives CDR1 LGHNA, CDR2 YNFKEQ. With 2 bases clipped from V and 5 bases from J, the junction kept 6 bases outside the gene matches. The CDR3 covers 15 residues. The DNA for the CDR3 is TGTGCCAGCAGCCAACTTAGGGACAGACAAAACATTCAGTACTTC. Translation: CASSQLRDRQNIQYF.

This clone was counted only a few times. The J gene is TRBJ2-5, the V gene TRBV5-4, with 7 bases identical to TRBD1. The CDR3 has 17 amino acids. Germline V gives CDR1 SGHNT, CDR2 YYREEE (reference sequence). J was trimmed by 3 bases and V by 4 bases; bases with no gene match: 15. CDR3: CASSRTPSGTVEETQYF. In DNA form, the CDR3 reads TGTGCCAGCAGCCGCACCCCGTCCGGGACAGTCGAAGAGACCCAGTACTTC.

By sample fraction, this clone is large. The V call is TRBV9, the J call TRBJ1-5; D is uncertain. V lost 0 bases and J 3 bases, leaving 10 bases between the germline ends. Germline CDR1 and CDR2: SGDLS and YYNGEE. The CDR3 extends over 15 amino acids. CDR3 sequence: CASSVGGSPNQPQHF. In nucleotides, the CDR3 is TGTGCCAGCAGCGTAGGTGGGAGCCCCAATCAGCCCCAGCATTTT.

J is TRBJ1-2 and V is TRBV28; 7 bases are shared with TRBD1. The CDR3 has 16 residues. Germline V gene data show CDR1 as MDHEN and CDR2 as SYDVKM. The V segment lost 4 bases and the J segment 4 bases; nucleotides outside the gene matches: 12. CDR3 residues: CASSSSGQGGFYGYTF. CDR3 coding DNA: TGTGCCAGCAGTTCCTCCGGGCAGGGGGGCTTCTATGGCTACACCTTC.

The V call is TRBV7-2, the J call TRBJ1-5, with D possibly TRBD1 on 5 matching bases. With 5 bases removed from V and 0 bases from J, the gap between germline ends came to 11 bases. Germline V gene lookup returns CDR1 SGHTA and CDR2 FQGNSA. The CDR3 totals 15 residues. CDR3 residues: CASSPSGDSNQPQHF. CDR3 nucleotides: TGTGCCAGCAGCCCCTCGGGGGATAGCAATCAGCCCCAGCATTTT.

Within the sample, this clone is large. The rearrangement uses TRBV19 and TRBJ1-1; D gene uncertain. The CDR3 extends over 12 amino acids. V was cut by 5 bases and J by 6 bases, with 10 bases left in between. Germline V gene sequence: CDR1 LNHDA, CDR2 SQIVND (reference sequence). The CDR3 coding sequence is TGTGCCAGTAGTGCTGGACCGCCTGAAGCTTTCTTT. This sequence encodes CASSAGPPEAFF.

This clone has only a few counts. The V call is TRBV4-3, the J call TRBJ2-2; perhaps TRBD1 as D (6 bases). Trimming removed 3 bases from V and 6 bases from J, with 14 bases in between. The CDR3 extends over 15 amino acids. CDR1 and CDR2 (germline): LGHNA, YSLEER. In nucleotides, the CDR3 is TGCGCCAGCAGCCACGAGCATACAGGGTCCGGGGAGCTGTTTTTT. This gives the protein CASSHEHTGSGELFF.

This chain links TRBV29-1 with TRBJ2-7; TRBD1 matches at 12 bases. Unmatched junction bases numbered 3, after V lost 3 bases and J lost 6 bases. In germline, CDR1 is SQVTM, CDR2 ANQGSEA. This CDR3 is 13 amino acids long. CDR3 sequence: CSVDGTGGGEQYF. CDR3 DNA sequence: TGCAGCGTTGACGGGACAGGGGGCGGCGAGCAGTACTTC.

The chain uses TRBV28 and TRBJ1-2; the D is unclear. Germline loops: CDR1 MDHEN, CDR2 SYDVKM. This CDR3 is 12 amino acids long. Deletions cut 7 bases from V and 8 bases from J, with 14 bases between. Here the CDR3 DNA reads TGTGCCAGCACCACCAGTCGAAGCGGCTACACCTTC. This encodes CASTTSRSGYTF.

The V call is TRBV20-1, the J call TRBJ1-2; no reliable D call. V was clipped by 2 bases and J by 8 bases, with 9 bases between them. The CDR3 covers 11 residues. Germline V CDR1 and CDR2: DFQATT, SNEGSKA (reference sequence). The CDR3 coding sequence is TGCAGTGCTAGAAGGGCAGCCGGCTACACCTTC. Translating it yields CSARRAAGYTF.

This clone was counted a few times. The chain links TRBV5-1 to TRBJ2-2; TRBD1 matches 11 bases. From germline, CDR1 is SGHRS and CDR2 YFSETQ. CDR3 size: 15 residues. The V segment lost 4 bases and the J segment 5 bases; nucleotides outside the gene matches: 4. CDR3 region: CASSLGTGGTGELFF. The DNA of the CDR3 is TGCGCCAGCAGCCTCGGGACAGGGGGGACCGGGGAGCTGTTTTTT.

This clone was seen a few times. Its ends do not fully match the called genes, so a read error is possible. The CDR3 DNA reads as TGTGCCAGCAGCCCCGGGACTAGTGCAGTGTACGAGCAGTATTTC. Its protein product is CASSPGTSAVYEQYF. The chain uses TRBV11-2 and TRBJ2-7; 8 bases agree with TRBD2. The CDR3 has 15 amino acids. The germline gives CDR1 SGHAT, CDR2 FQNNGV.

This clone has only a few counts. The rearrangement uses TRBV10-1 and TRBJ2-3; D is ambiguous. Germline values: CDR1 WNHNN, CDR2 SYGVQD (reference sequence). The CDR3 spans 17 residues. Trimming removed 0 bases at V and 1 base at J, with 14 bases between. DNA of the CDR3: TGCGCCAGCAGTGAGTCCACAAGCTCCGCGGGCACAGATACGCAGTATTTT. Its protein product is CASSESTSSAGTDTQYF.

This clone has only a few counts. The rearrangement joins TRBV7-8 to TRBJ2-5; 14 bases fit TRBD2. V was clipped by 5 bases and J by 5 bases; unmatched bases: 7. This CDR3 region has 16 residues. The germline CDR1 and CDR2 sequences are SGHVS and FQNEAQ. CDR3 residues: CASSPRLAGGRETQYF. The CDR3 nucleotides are TGTGCCAGCAGCCCAAGACTAGCGGGGGGGCGGGAGACCCAGTACTTC. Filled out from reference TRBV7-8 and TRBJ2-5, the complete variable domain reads GAGVSQSPRYKVAKRGQDVALRCDPISGHVSLFWYQQALGQGPEFLTYFQNEAQLDKSGLPSDRFFAERPEGSVSTLKIQRTQQEDSAVYLCASSPRLAGGRETQYFGPGTRLLVL.

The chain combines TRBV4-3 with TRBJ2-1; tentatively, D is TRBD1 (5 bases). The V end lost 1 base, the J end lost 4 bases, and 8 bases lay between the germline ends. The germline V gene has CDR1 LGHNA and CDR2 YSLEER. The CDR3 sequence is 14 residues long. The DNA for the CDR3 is TGCGCCAGCAGCCAAGGGGGCTATTACAATGAGCAGTTCTTC. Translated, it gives CASSQGGYYNEQFF.